This T cell receptor (beta chain) derives from a study of OX40 agonist ivuxolimab in advanced cancers. Background on the study: Earlier treatment with anti-PD-1, anti-PD-L1 or anti-CTLA-4 was permitted, and under 50% had received some.

The table came from immunoSEQ multiplex PCR; TCRdb's copy has only in-frame clones and leaves some out. The sample lists some 100,000 clones, 80% to 90% occurring once. CDR1 is KGHSH and CDR2 is LQKENI in the germline V gene. Trimming took 3 bases from V and 5 from J; bases not matched to a gene: 6. The CDR3 has 16 amino acids. This clone was recorded only once. This sequence joins TRBV18 and TRBJ1-5, with 11 bases identical to TRBD1. Here the sequenced sample was CD4+ or CD8+ T cells sorted from blood, taken in a trial of the OX40 agonist ivuxolimab. The receptor's source is an adult with an advanced solid tumor such as melanoma, head and neck, liver or kidney cancer. CDR3 DNA: TGTGCCAGCTCACCTGGGACAGGGGGGAACCATCAGCCCCAGCATTTT. The encoded protein is CASSPGTGGNHQPQHF.